This T cell receptor beta chain was observed in a study of human T cells and chemical hapten exposure. Study-level information: Skin of the upper inner arm, 2 cm by 2 cm, received 2% DPC for sensitization.

Whole-study results and caveats: TCRs above 1 in 1000 frequency did not change with DPC sensitization.

The time point here: patch test 3, about 24 weeks after DPC sensitization. Treatment denoted: therapeutic diphenylcyclopropenone sensitization with weekly scalp DPC. The authors' total RNA extraction used unfractionated whole blood. MiXCR, run by TCRdb on the RACE reads, gives a single entry per CDR3 protein. The sample has about 120,000 distinct CDR3 sequences; approximately 10% are singletons. CDR3 length: 12 amino acids. Trimming cost V 8 bases and J 2 bases, with 9 bases left between them. As for this clonotype: No antigen is known for it.

This material consisted of whole blood, taken in connection with sensitization to the hapten diphenylcyclopropenone (DPC). The gene calls are TRBV12-3 or TRBV12-4 and TRBJ1-1, with D perhaps matching TRBD1 (6 bases). The sequence was collected from a woman between 50 and 59 years old with alopecia areata. Some clones in this sample may be carry-over from other donors' samples. This CDR3 is CASGRGNTEAFF. CDR3 coding DNA: TGTGCCAGCGGCAGGGGAAACACTGAAGCTTTCTTT.